This TCR beta chain was captured by sequencing in a study of technical replicates of blood from several donors. This clone appeared once. The CDR3 is 14 amino acids. CDR1 WSHSY and CDR2 SAAADI come from the germline V gene. V was trimmed by 6 bases and J by 0 bases, leaving 11 bases between them. Repertoires were generated with immunoSEQ multiplex PCR, while TCRdb's copy carries only in-frame clones and drops some. Of around 70,000 clones listed, 95% are singletons. V is TRBV10-2 and J is TRBJ1-1, with unresolved D. This clonotype originated in a human donor in good health. Sequenced: T cells isolated from PBMCs. The CDR3 region is CASRNIKMNTEAFF. CDR3 nucleotide sequence: TGCGCCAGCAGAAACATAAAAATGAACACTGAAGCTTTCTTT.